The next 15 T cell receptor beta chains were all read from a single sample in a study of cytomegalovirus exposure and HLA in healthy donors. PCR primers comprised 60 Vbeta and 13 Jbeta primers. The table came from immunoSEQ multiplex PCR; TCRdb's copy has only in-frame clones and leaves some out. The sample contains roughly 150,000 clones, over 75% of which appear only once. Material for sequencing was PBMCs. The receptors here all came from a man aged 25-45 years in good health and CMV-seropositive.

The V and J genes are TRBV15 and TRBJ2-6; D perhaps matches TRBD1 (5 bases). The CDR3 covers 15 residues. V lost 0 bases to trimming and J lost 4 bases, with 7 bases between them. Germline assignment: CDR1 LNHNV and CDR2 YYDKDF (reference sequence). CDR3: CATSRDRAGANVLTF. The DNA for the CDR3 is TGTGCCACCAGCAGAGACAGGGCCGGGGCCAACGTCCTGACTTTC.

In this sample, this clone turned up a few times. V is TRBV12-1 and J is TRBJ1-2. TRBV12-1 is a documented pseudogene. This CDR3 contains 15 residues. CDR3 bases: TGTGCCAGCAGCCCGCCCCTATATTCACGATATGGCTACACCTTC. It encodes CASSPPLYSRYGYTF.

The sample holds one count of this clone. V and J are TRBV11-2 and TRBJ1-1; no definite D call. Trimming shortened V by 6 bases and J by 4 bases, and 9 bases separated the two germline ends. Germline CDR1 and CDR2: SGHAT and FQNNGV. The CDR3 covers 12 residues. The CDR3 here is CASSLAGTEAFF. CDR3 bases: TGTGCCAGCAGTCTGGCAGGCACTGAAGCTTTCTTT.

For the CDR3, the DNA is TGTGCCAGCAGTCGGAACACCGGGGAGCTGTTTTTT. Amino acid sequence: CASSRNTGELFF. This chain uses TRBV6-1 with TRBJ2-2; D not resolved. V lost 5 bases, J lost 1 base, and 2 bases lay in between. Germline V gives CDR1 MNHNS, CDR2 SASEGT. The CDR3 has 12 amino acids.

The chain is built from TRBV7-9 and TRBJ2-4, with D tentatively TRBD2 (6 bases). The ends were cut back, 7 bases at V and 9 bases at J, with 13 bases in the middle. This CDR3 has 12 amino acids. Germline lookup yields CDR1 SEHNR and CDR2 FQNEAQ (reference sequence). The chain's CDR3 is CASTGGLGIQYF. The CDR3 bases are TGTGCCAGCACTGGGGGACTGGGCATTCAGTACTTC.

V usage is TRBV9 and J usage is TRBJ1-6; the D gene is possibly TRBD1 (5 bases). The CDR3 contains 15 residues. Germline CDR1 reads SGDLS; CDR2 reads YYNGEE. Deletions cut 0 bases from V and 7 bases from J, with 11 bases between. CDR3 protein: CASSVERGRNSPLHF. The CDR3 region has the DNA TGTGCCAGCAGCGTAGAGCGGGGCCGAAATTCACCCCTCCACTTT.

The chain combines TRBV7-9 with TRBJ2-6; perhaps TRBD2 as D (5 bases). This CDR3 region has 15 residues. With 4 bases removed from V and 0 bases from J, the gap between germline ends came to 7 bases. Germline V gene lookup returns CDR1 SEHNR and CDR2 FQNEAQ (reference sequence). The CDR3 loop reads CASSSGSSGANVLTF. In DNA, the CDR3 is TGTGCCAGCAGCTCGGGGTCCTCTGGGGCCAACGTCCTGACTTTC.

The chain combines TRBV30 with TRBJ2-5, with TRBD1 matching over 10 bases. V lost 1 base and J lost 6; bases outside the gene matches: 8. The CDR3 consists of 15 residues. Germline V gene data show CDR1 as GTSNPN and CDR2 as SVGIG (reference sequence). The chain's CDR3 is CAWSASTGGWKTQYF. The CDR3 nucleotides read TGTGCCTGGAGTGCCTCGACAGGGGGCTGGAAGACCCAGTACTTC.

The V call is TRBV30, the J call TRBJ2-7; TRBD1 agrees at 8 bases. Germline loops: CDR1 GTSNPN, CDR2 SVGIG (reference sequence). Trimming took 0 bases from V and 3 from J; bases not matched to a gene: 1. CDR3 length equals 13 residues. CDR3 in DNA: TGTGCCTGGAGTGTAGGACAGGGCTACGAGCAGTACTTC. Translated, it gives CAWSVGQGYEQYF.

This chain links TRBV30 with TRBJ1-1, with D possibly TRBD1 on 5 matching bases. CDR1 is GTSNPN and CDR2 is SVGIG in the germline V gene (reference sequence). CDR3 size: 13 residues. Trimming took off 3 bases at V and 11 bases at J, with 19 bases between the two ends. The CDR3 nucleotides are TGTGCCTGGAGCGGGGCCGGGGTGGGGGGGGCTTTCTTT. Encoded protein: CAWSGAGVGGAFF.

The chain uses TRBV7-9 and TRBJ2-7; 12 nucleotides agree with TRBD2. Germline lookup yields CDR1 SEHNR and CDR2 FQNEAQ (reference sequence). V lost 5 bases, J lost 6 bases, and 8 bases stayed unmatched. The CDR3 runs 15 residues. The CDR3 DNA reads as TGTGCCAGCAGCGGTGGACTAGCGGGGTTTGTCGAGCAGTACTTC. Translated, it gives CASSGGLAGFVEQYF.

V is TRBV4-1 and J is TRBJ1-2; the D gene is possibly TRBD1 (6 bases). This CDR3 has 14 amino acids. CDR1 MGHRA and CDR2 YSYEKL come from the germline V gene. The V end was cut by 6 bases, the J end by 5 bases, with 16 bases between. CDR3 loop: CASRKIGQSYGYTF. For the CDR3, the DNA is TGCGCCAGCAGGAAAATCGGACAGAGTTATGGCTACACCTTC.

This chain connects TRBV19 to TRBJ2-5; D call uncertain. CDR1 is LNHDA and CDR2 is SQIVND in the germline V gene (reference sequence). The CDR3 consists of 14 residues. V was trimmed by 4 bases and J by 0 bases, leaving 9 bases between them. The CDR3 spells CASSTMRNQETQYF. The CDR3 DNA follows: TGTGCCAGTAGTACGATGCGCAACCAAGAGACCCAGTACTTC.

About this clone: The germline gene is not matched at one end of the junction; a read error may be the cause. The chain is built from TRBV7-9 and TRBJ1-1; D ambiguous. The CDR3 runs 16 residues. Germline values: CDR1 SEHNR, CDR2 FQNEAQ (reference sequence). This CDR3 reads CSSSLVDSPGDTEAFF. The CDR3 nucleotides are TGTTCCAGCAGCTTAGTCGACTCCCCCGGCGACACTGAAGCTTTCTTT.

This clone was observed a few times. This chain connects TRBV7-6 to TRBJ1-6, with D possibly matching TRBD1 (6 bases). Per germline, CDR1 SGHVS and CDR2 FNYEAQ. The length of the CDR3 is 15 residues. V shed 1 base and J shed 7 bases, with 11 bases lying between them. The CDR3 coding sequence is TGTGCCAGCAGCTTAGGGCGACAGGCGAATTCACCCCTCCACTTT. Translating it yields CASSLGRQANSPLHF.